The entry below gives a single TCR beta chain sequence along with its context. Its antigen is unidentified. This sample stems from a study of identifying expanded T cells in peripheral blood. Points from the study as a whole: Two-week clone count variance significantly increased as total template count grew. Differentially abundant clones: around 1.2 between replicates, about 15 at roughly 15 days, less than 20 at four.

This table comes from immunoSEQ multiplex PCR, and its TCRdb copy is limited to in-frame clones, with some not included. The table includes 100,000 to 150,000 clones, more than 75% detected once. The germline gives CDR1 SGHNT, CDR2 YYREEE (reference sequence). This CDR3 spans 13 amino acids. Trimming left V 1 base short and J 4 bases short, with 6 bases between. Healthy donors had no documented immune events, such as infections, while sampled. The V gene is TRBV5-4, the J gene TRBJ2-1; D remains unclear. This receptor was obtained from a person between 18 and 69 years old in good health. The sequenced sample was blood. The CDR3 DNA sequence: TGTGCCAGCAGCTTGTCGGAATACAATGAGCAGTTCTTC. It encodes CASSLSEYNEQFF. The variable domain in full, completed from reference TRBV5-4 and TRBJ2-1, reads ETGVTQSPTHLIKTRGQQVTLRCSSQSGHNTVSWYQQALGQGPQFIFQYYREEENGRGNFPPRFSGLQFPNYSSELNVNALELDDSALYLCASSLSEYNEQFFGPGTRLTVL.